The rows below give T cell receptor beta chains drawn from one sample of a study of cytomegalovirus exposure and HLA in healthy donors. TCRdb's copy holds only in-frame clones and misses some; the assay was immunoSEQ multiplex PCR. The table has some 150,000 clones, 74% seen once. The specimen sequenced was PBMCs. Every receptor here comes from a man younger than 40 in good health and CMV-seronegative. Each CDR3 is given with its conserved first and last residue. Each record gives: V gene, J gene, CDR3 length, CDR3 protein.

TRBV6-5,TRBJ2-7,15,CASSYSWDTTYEQYF
TRBV4-3,TRBJ1-1,16,CASSQEMAGAQAEAFF
TRBV5-6,TRBJ2-1,15,CASSSRDRDYNEQFF
TRBV9,TRBJ1-2,13,CASSGTLNYGYTF
TRBV4-2,TRBJ2-7,15,CASSQEWRQHYEQYF
TRBV6-6,TRBJ1-4,13,CASGDSSSEKLFF
TRBV5-1,TRBJ2-7,16,CASSNQPPGQGAVQYF
TRBV10-3,TRBJ2-7,12,CAISADRYEQYF
TRBV4-1,TRBJ2-1,16,CASSLQTSGGVNEQFF
TRBV19,TRBJ1-5,15,CASSIEDRENQPQHF
TRBV6-5,TRBJ2-5,15,CASSYSSTGRETQYF
TRBV4-2,TRBJ1-2,13,CASSQSSDYGYPF
TRBV29-1,TRBJ2-3,15,CSVRSGTSGGDTQYF